Sequencing of this T cell receptor beta chain was carried out in a study of vaccination and CD4 T cells after COVID-19. Cultured CD4+ T-cell DNA underwent Oncomine TCR Beta short-read sequencing. From the PCR reads, TCRdb called clonotypes with MiXCR, one entry per CDR3 protein. The table records 10,000 to 15,000 distinct CDR3 sequences, around 60% of them present only once. On this clonotype: What it recognizes is unknown.

The treatment is: approximately nine-day PBMC culture with coronavirus spike peptide pools or control peptides (ViraFEST assay). Positive tests by PCR, dated March to December 2020, predated US Alpha, Beta and Delta variants. The sequenced sample was CD4+ T cells from blood, cultured in vitro. The source of this sequence is a human donor who had recovered from COVID-19.

CDR3 coding DNA: TGTGCCAGCGAAGGGCTCGGGGAGACCCAGTACTTC. Translating it yields CASEGLGETQYF. The rearrangement joins TRBV11-3 to TRBJ2-5; unclear D gene. Germline-derived CDR1 and CDR2 are SGHNT and YENEEA. With 8 bases removed from V and 5 bases from J, the gap between germline ends came to 12 bases. This CDR3 contains 12 residues.